A single sample is the source of the 27 T cell receptor beta chains below, sequenced in a study of brain T cells in children with intractable seizures. Time point here: blood from clinic visit 5 months post-surgery; TSC patient then seizure free. Profiled with immunoSEQ multiplex PCR; TCRdb holds only in-frame clones, not every one. Among about 340,000 clones, 93% were seen once, and the ten largest hold roughly 6%. Source: peripheral blood, taken approximately 5 months after surgery. These receptor sequences come from a boy under two years old with tuberous sclerosis and intractable seizures.

The chain is built from TRBV30 and TRBJ1-1, with 11 positions matching TRBD1. Germline values: CDR1 GTSNPN, CDR2 SVGIG (reference sequence). The J segment lost 5 bases and the V segment lost 4 bases, leaving 18 bases of the junction unmatched. CDR3 length equals 18 residues. CDR3 region: CAWKFSGTGGPSWTEAFF. CDR3 bases: TGTGCCTGGAAGTTTTCCGGGACAGGGGGACCCTCGTGGACTGAAGCTTTCTTT.

The rearrangement links TRBV11-3 to TRBJ2-6, with TRBD2 matching over 10 bases. Per the germline V gene, CDR1 is SGHNT and CDR2 is YENEEA. This CDR3 comprises 18 residues. Trimming removed 1 base from V and 0 bases from J; junction bases left unmatched: 3. CDR3 protein: CASSLVAGGFSGANVLTF. CDR3 nucleotide sequence: TGTGCCAGCAGCTTAGTAGCGGGAGGTTTCTCTGGGGCCAACGTCCTGACTTTC. Drawing the rest from reference TRBV11-3 and TRBJ2-6, the complete variable domain is EAGVVQSPRYKIIEKKQPVAFWCNPISGHNTLYWYLQNLGQGPELLIRYENEEAVDDSQLPKDRFSAERLKGVDSTLKIQPAELGDSAVYLCASSLVAGGFSGANVLTFGAGSRLTVL.

Remarks on this clone: The sample has other DNA sequences that encode this CDR3 too. This rearrangement joins TRBV6-5 to TRBJ2-7; D unresolved. The CDR3 runs to 14 residues. The ends were cut back, 0 bases at V and 4 bases at J, with 10 bases in the middle. Germline CDR1 and CDR2: MNHEY and SVGAGI. The CDR3 DNA is TGTGCCAGCAGTTACTCGACGACACCGTACGAGCAGTACTTC. As protein: CASSYSTTPYEQYF.

The chain couples TRBV7-3 to TRBJ2-3; 10 nucleotides match TRBD2. CDR3 length: 15 amino acids. Unmatched junction bases numbered 5, after V lost 5 bases and J lost 3 bases. Germline assignment: CDR1 SGHTA and CDR2 FQGTGA. CDR3 nucleotide sequence: TGTGCCAGCAGCAAAGCGGGGGGGCCGACAGATACGCAGTATTTT. Translated, it gives CASSKAGGPTDTQYF.

V and J are TRBV27 and TRBJ2-7; TRBD2 aligns across 12 bases. Germline assignment: CDR1 MNHEY and CDR2 SMNVEV (reference sequence). V lost 5 bases to trimming and J lost 6 bases; unmatched junction nucleotides: 8. CDR3 length: 15 amino acids. The CDR3 nucleotides are TGTGCCAGCAGTCTAGCGGGAGGGCGAGGCAGCGAGCAGTACTTC. It encodes CASSLAGGRGSEQYF.

The chain joins TRBV6-5 to TRBJ2-7; D remains unclear. V shed 0 bases and J shed 7 bases, with 13 bases lying between them. The CDR3 length is 14 residues. Per germline, CDR1 MNHEY and CDR2 SVGAGI. The CDR3, as DNA: TGTGCCAGCAGTTACTCGAGACTCTATGGGGAGCAGTACTTC. Its protein is CASSYSRLYGEQYF.

The chain is built from TRBV27 and TRBJ2-1; D is uncertain. CDR3 size: 11 residues. Trimming cost V 6 bases and J 6 bases, with 6 bases left between them. The germline CDR1 and CDR2 sequences are MNHEY and SMNVEV (reference sequence). Here the CDR3 reads CASRQGNEQFF. The CDR3 DNA reads as TGTGCCAGCAGACAAGGCAATGAGCAGTTCTTC.

The chain's CDR3 is CAWSVGTARGGYTF. In nucleotides, the CDR3 is TGTGCCTGGAGTGTAGGAACGGCCAGGGGTGGCTACACCTTC. The chain recombines TRBV30 with TRBJ1-2; tentatively, D is TRBD1 (6 bases). Trimming took 0 bases from V and 7 from J, leaving 15 bases between them. The CDR3 consists of 14 residues. Germline CDR1 GTSNPN, CDR2 SVGIG (reference sequence).

This clone appeared once. The rearrangement uses TRBV7-8 and TRBJ2-7; D remains ambiguous. The CDR3 is made up of 15 amino acids. Germline CDR1 is SGHVS and CDR2 is FQNEAQ. Trimming took 3 bases from V and 0 from J, leaving 12 bases between them. CDR3 residues: CASSLARISSYEQYF. CDR3 nucleotides: TGTGCCAGCAGCTTGGCCCGAATAAGCTCCTACGAGCAGTACTTC.

The genes are TRBV11-1 and TRBJ2-1, with a weak D call TRBD2 (5 bases). Trimming took 4 bases from V and 3 from J, leaving 10 bases between them. The CDR3 covers 14 residues. CDR1 and CDR2 from the germline V gene are SGHAT and FQDESV (reference sequence). The CDR3 reads CASSSPGIYNEQFF. The CDR3 nucleotides read TGTGCCAGCAGCTCGCCCGGGATCTACAATGAGCAGTTCTTC.

The genes are TRBV7-6 and TRBJ1-1; 7 positions agree with TRBD1. Germline V lookup: CDR1 SGHVS, CDR2 FNYEAQ. CDR3 length equals 12 residues. The V segment lost 5 bases and the J segment 9 bases; nucleotides outside the gene matches: 6. Here the CDR3 reads CASSLVQGQAFF. The CDR3 nucleotides are TGTGCCAGCAGCCTAGTACAGGGGCAAGCTTTCTTT.

J is TRBJ1-1 and V is TRBV6-2 or TRBV6-3; D is unclear. V was shortened by 2 bases and J by 4 bases, with 11 bases between the two germline ends. The CDR3 spans 14 residues. Germline CDR1 MNHEY, CDR2 SVGEGT. CDR3 in amino acids: CASSYEDGSTEAFF. The CDR3 DNA sequence: TGTGCCAGCAGTTACGAGGACGGATCCACTGAAGCTTTCTTT.

The J gene is TRBJ1-1, the V gene TRBV7-3, with unresolved D. The CDR3 has 15 amino acids. The germline gives CDR1 SGHTA, CDR2 FQGTGA. Trimming removed 1 base from V and 1 base from J, with 10 bases in between. CDR3 region: CASSLSLAGNTEAFF. DNA of the CDR3: TGTGCCAGCAGCTTAAGTTTGGCAGGGAACACTGAAGCTTTCTTT. Full variable domain (remainder filled in from reference TRBV7-3 and TRBJ1-1): GAGVSQTPSNKVTEKGKYVELRCDPISGHTALYWYRQSLGQGPEFLIYFQGTGAADDSGLPNDRFFAVRPEGSVSTLKIQRTERGDSAVYLCASSLSLAGNTEAFFGQGTRLTVV.

V usage is TRBV19 and J usage is TRBJ2-3; 8 bases agree with TRBD1. This CDR3 contains 16 residues. The V and J ends lost 4 bases and 3 bases, in that order; junction bases with no gene match: 9. From germline, CDR1 is LNHDA and CDR2 SQIVND (reference sequence). This chain's CDR3 is CASSNGGQVSTDTQYF. CDR3 sequence (DNA): TGTGCCAGTAGTAACGGGGGACAGGTCTCAACAGATACGCAGTATTTT.

The V call is TRBV5-4, the J call TRBJ1-1, with no clear D. With 4 bases removed from V and 4 bases from J, the gap between germline ends came to 11 bases. This CDR3 contains 13 residues. CDR1 is SGHNT and CDR2 is YYREEE in the germline V gene (reference sequence). CDR3 sequence reads: CASSAGGGTEAFF. The CDR3 region has the DNA TGTGCCAGCAGCGCGGGCGGCGGCACTGAAGCTTTCTTT.

The chain links TRBV18 to TRBJ2-3; 8 nucleotides agree with TRBD2. V was clipped by 0 bases and J by 0 bases; unmatched bases: 14. Germline V gives CDR1 KGHSH, CDR2 LQKENI. The CDR3 contains 20 residues. The chain's CDR3 is CASSPPGGGIRRGSTDTQYF. The CDR3 DNA is TGTGCCAGCTCACCACCCGGGGGGGGCATACGGCGTGGAAGCACAGATACGCAGTATTTT.

The gene calls are TRBV5-1 and TRBJ1-1; D not resolved. CDR3 length equals 15 residues. CDR1 is SGHRS and CDR2 is YFSETQ in the germline V gene. V was trimmed by 0 bases and J by 1 base, leaving 10 bases between them. The CDR3 nucleotides are TGCGCCAGCAGCTTGGCATTAACATCGAACACTGAAGCTTTCTTT. Residues: CASSLALTSNTEAFF.

The chain couples TRBV19 to TRBJ1-3; D gene unclear. The V end lost 0 bases, the J end lost 2 bases, and 8 bases lay between the germline ends. CDR3 length: 15 residues. Germline V gene lookup returns CDR1 LNHDA and CDR2 SQIVND (reference sequence). The CDR3 loop reads CASSIDRGTGNTIYF. CDR3 DNA sequence: TGTGCCAGTAGTATAGATCGGGGAACTGGAAACACCATATATTTT.

This rearrangement joins TRBV27 to TRBJ1-1; D unresolved. The CDR3 is 13 amino acids. Germline CDR1 reads MNHEY; CDR2 reads SMNVEV (reference sequence). The V end was cut by 5 bases, the J end by 0 bases, with 7 bases between. The CDR3 spells CASSPTMNTEAFF. The CDR3 nucleotides are TGTGCCAGCAGTCCCACCATGAACACTGAAGCTTTCTTT.

The V call is TRBV22-1, the J call TRBJ1-1; the table's D call, TRBD1, was not checked against the DNA. TRBV22-1 is a known pseudogene. The CDR3 extends over 17 amino acids. The CDR3 bases are TGTCCTGGGAGCGCACGGGGACAGGGGGAGGTTAACACTGAAGCTTTCTTT. This encodes CPGSARGQGEVNTEAFF.

The chain couples TRBV3-1 (or the pseudogene TRBV3-2) to TRBJ2-3; tentative D call: TRBD2 (5 bases). This CDR3 comprises 16 residues. Trimming left V 1 base short and J 0 bases short, with 11 bases between. Germline CDR1 LGHDT, CDR2 YNNKEL (reference sequence). The CDR3 sequence: CASSQGEGSSTDTQYF. In DNA form, the CDR3 reads TGTGCCAGCAGCCAAGGAGAGGGTTCTAGCACAGATACGCAGTATTTT.

The chain recombines TRBV19 with TRBJ2-3, with 7 bases matching TRBD1. This CDR3 has 13 residues. V lost 7 bases, J lost 5 bases, and 6 bases stayed unmatched. Per the germline V gene, CDR1 is LNHDA and CDR2 is SQIVND (reference sequence). CDR3 nucleotides: TGTGCCAGTATTACAGGGGATGGAGATACGCAGTATTTT. Protein sequence: CASITGDGDTQYF.

The rearrangement joins TRBV28 to TRBJ1-2; D remains ambiguous. Germline V CDR1 and CDR2: MDHEN, SYDVKM. Trimming pared 5 bases from V and 5 bases from J, leaving 9 bases between. The CDR3 extends over 12 amino acids. This CDR3 reads CASSPPGYGYTF. CDR3 nucleotides: TGTGCCAGCAGTCCCCCGGGGTATGGCTACACCTTC.

The count of this clone is one. The chain employs TRBV2 and TRBJ1-1; D unresolved. Germline CDR1 is SNHLY and CDR2 is FYNNEI. Trimming removed 2 bases at V and 5 bases at J, with 12 bases between. CDR3 size: 14 residues. The CDR3 DNA is TGTGCCAGCAGTGAAAACTGGACCGTGACTGAAGCTTTCTTT. Its protein product is CASSENWTVTEAFF.

In the case of this clone: The identical CDR3 is also encoded by other nucleotide sequences in the sample. The chain carries TRBV3-1 (or the pseudogene TRBV3-2) and TRBJ2-1; D not resolved. The germline V gene encodes CDR1 LGHDT and CDR2 YNNKEL (reference sequence). Trimming pared 0 bases from V and 0 bases from J, leaving 6 bases between. This CDR3 has 15 amino acids. The CDR3 loop reads CASSQEVGSYNEQFF. In DNA form, the CDR3 reads TGTGCCAGCAGCCAAGAGGTCGGCTCCTACAATGAGCAGTTCTTC.

The rearrangement uses TRBV4-1 and TRBJ2-1; 9 bases align to TRBD2. The CDR3 is 20 residues long. Trimming took 0 bases from V and 0 from J; bases not matched to a gene: 12. The germline V gene encodes CDR1 MGHRA and CDR2 YSYEKL. DNA for the CDR3: TGCGCCAGCAGCCAAGACTCGCGGGAGGGCCTATGGAGCTCCTACAATGAGCAGTTCTTC. It codes for CASSQDSREGLWSSYNEQFF.

Here the CDR3 reads CAWSKGGSWEKLFF. The CDR3 region has the DNA TGTGCCTGGAGTAAAGGGGGCTCGTGGGAAAAACTGTTTTTT. The chain joins TRBV30 to TRBJ1-4; 7 bases line up with TRBD1. The CDR3 sequence is 14 residues long. Germline V CDR1 and CDR2: GTSNPN, SVGIG (reference sequence). The V gene end was trimmed by 2 bases and the J gene end by 8 bases; junction bases not matched to a gene: 8.